The T cell receptor (beta chain) described here comes from a study of cytomegalovirus exposure and HLA in healthy donors. About the study: Out of roughly 200 million T cells, an earlier analysis found roughly 100 million unique TCR beta sequences in total.

A multiplex PCR was run with 60 Vbeta primers and 13 Jbeta primers. Sequenced by immunoSEQ multiplex PCR; TCRdb stores in-frame clones only, minus some. The sample has about 160,000 clones; roughly 76% are singletons. Notes on this clone: What it recognizes is unknown.

Regarding the study as a whole: Productive rates of about 90% or about 30% were seen for most TCR beta V segments in an earlier analysis. Evidence from a later analysis indicated that most CMV-associated TCR beta chains looked HLA-restricted. Reports showed the classifier diagnosing cytomegalovirus status with high specificity and sensitivity.

The CDR3 spans 14 residues. V lost 1 base to trimming and J lost 6 bases; unmatched junction nucleotides: 5. Germline-derived CDR1 and CDR2 are MGHRA and YSYEKL. This TCR was recovered from a woman between 50 and 59 years old in good health and CMV-seronegative. The rearrangement links TRBV4-1 to TRBJ1-2, with TRBD1 identical over 7 bases. Sequencing input: PBMCs. The CDR3 is CASSQVDRENGYTF. The CDR3 coding sequence is TGCGCCAGCAGCCAAGTAGACAGGGAGAATGGCTACACCTTC.